Listed below are T cell receptor beta chains from one sample, sequenced in a study of cytomegalovirus exposure and HLA in healthy donors. TCRdb's table, derived via immunoSEQ multiplex PCR, lists solely in-frame clones and lacks some. The repertoire holds about 160,000 clones, with roughly nine tenths as singletons. Sequences were obtained from PBMCs. These receptors were collected from a young woman in good health and CMV-seronegative. The CDR3 runs from the conserved cysteine through the conserved F or W. The order of the fields is clone size, V gene, J gene, D gene, CDR3 DNA, CDR3 protein. The D gene is left open where the match is weak. Clone size is shown for a subset of rows, as once, few, many or a class of expanded clone.

>-|TRBV9|TRBJ2-3|-
TGTGCCAGCAGCGTAGAGCCCAGAAACTTCACAGATACGCAGTATTTT
CASSVEPRNFTDTQYF
>-|TRBV7-3|TRBJ2-3|-
TGTGCCAGCAGCTTACTTGGGCCAGGGACGACGGATACGCAGTATTTT
CASSLLGPGTTDTQYF
>-|TRBV27|TRBJ1-1|-
TGTGCCAGCAGCCCGGGAAGGGGGACTGAAGCTTTCTTT
CASSPGRGTEAFF
>-|TRBV7-2|TRBJ2-7|-
TGTGCCAGCAGCTTAGGAGGCAGATCCTACGAGCAGTACTTC
CASSLGGRSYEQYF
>few|TRBV5-4|TRBJ1-1|TRBD1
TGTGCCAGCAGCAGCGGGACAGGGCTATTGAACACTGAAGCTTTCTTT
CASSSGTGLLNTEAFF
>-|TRBV10-2|TRBJ1-1|-
TGCGCCAGCAGTGAGTCGAGGCAGAGAGTTGAAGCTTTCTTT
CASSESRQRVEAFF
>-|TRBV27|TRBJ2-2|TRBD1
TGTGCCAGCAGTTTGATTCAGGGGGACACCGGGGAGCTGTTTTTT
CASSLIQGDTGELFF
>-|TRBV27|TRBJ2-3|TRBD2
TGTGCCAGCAGACGGAGGACTAGCGGTAGCACAGATACGCAGTATTTT
CASRRRTSGSTDTQYF
>-|TRBV7-9|TRBJ2-5|TRBD2
TGTGCCAGCAGCTTAGGACTAGCGGCTGAGACCCAGTACTTC
CASSLGLAAETQYF
>-|TRBV6-1|TRBJ1-2|-
TGTGCCAGCAGTGAAGGAGGATTCAGCTACACCTTC
CASSEGGFSYTF
>few|TRBV27|TRBJ1-2|TRBD1
TGTGCCAGCAGGACTCCCGGGACAGGGGAAGATGGCTACACCTTC
CASRTPGTGEDGYTF
>-|TRBV1|TRBJ2-5|-
TGCACCAGCAGCCAAGATATCTCTAGTGGGGATAAAGAGACCCAGTACTTC
CTSSQDISSGDKETQYF
>few|TRBV6-1|TRBJ2-1|-
TGTGCCAGCAGTGAAGAGGGGGGTCGAGATGAGCAGTTCTTC
CASSEEGGRDEQFF
>-|TRBV6-1|TRBJ2-7|-
TGTGCCAGCAGTGAACGTGTACCCCCTCCTACCTACGAGCAGTACTTC
CASSERVPPPTYEQYF
>-|TRBV2|TRBJ2-3|TRBD2
TGTGCCAGCAGTAAAAGCGGGGGGATGCAGTATTTT
CASSKSGGMQYF
>-|TRBV15|TRBJ2-7|-
TGTGCCACCAGCAGAGAGAGGGACTCACAAACCTACGAGCAGTACTTC
CATSRERDSQTYEQYF
>-|TRBV7-9|TRBJ2-7|-
TGTGCCAGCAGCGACCCTCGATCCTACGAGCAGTACTTC
CASSDPRSYEQYF
>-|TRBV5-1|TRBJ1-4|-
TGCGCCAGCTCCCTGAGCGGGCAAGGTGAAAAACTGTTTTTT
CASSLSGQGEKLFF
>-|TRBV7-2|TRBJ2-7|TRBD2
TGTGCCAGCAGCAAAAAAGGACTAGCCGAGCAGTACTTC
CASSKKGLAEQYF
>-|TRBV9|TRBJ1-1|TRBD1
TGTGCCAGCAGCACAGGGGCCCTGAACACTGAAGCTTTCTTT
CASSTGALNTEAFF
>-|TRBV6-1|TRBJ1-1|-
TGTGCCAGCAGTCGGAAGACGGGGAACACTGAAGCTTTCTTT
CASSRKTGNTEAFF
>-|TRBV9|TRBJ1-3|TRBD1
TGTGCCAGCAGCGCCCCCAGGGGGTCTGGAAACACCATATATTTT
CASSAPRGSGNTIYF
>-|TRBV4-3|TRBJ2-7|-
TGCGCCAGCAGCCAAAAACCCGGGTACGAGCAGTACTTC
CASSQKPGYEQYF
>-|TRBV27|TRBJ1-5|-
TGTGCCAGCAGAGGGCGAGTTAATCAGCCCCAGCATTTT
CASRGRVNQPQHF
>-|TRBV7-8|TRBJ2-7|TRBD2
TGTGCCAGCAGCTTCCAAGCGGGAAACGAGCAGTACTTC
CASSFQAGNEQYF
>-|TRBV4-2|TRBJ1-2|-
TGTGCCAGCAGTGGATCGGGGCTTAACTATGGCTACACCTTC
CASSGSGLNYGYTF
>-|TRBV4-2|TRBJ1-5|TRBD1
TGTGCCAGCAGCTCAGACAGGGGGAGCAATCAGCCCCAGCATTTT
CASSSDRGSNQPQHF
>-|TRBV18|TRBJ2-2|TRBD1
TGTGCCAGCTCATCTCAGGGACAGGGGGCTGCCGGGGAGCTGTTTTTT
CASSSQGQGAAGELFF
>-|TRBV14|TRBJ2-7|-
TGTGCCAGCAGCCAAGAAGGGGGACGGTTCTACGAGCAGTACTTC
CASSQEGGRFYEQYF
>-|TRBV5-1|TRBJ1-2|-
TGCGCCAGCAGCGAAGGGGGGAATGGCTACACCTTC
CASSEGGNGYTF
>-|TRBV19|TRBJ2-3|TRBD2
TGTGCCAGCCGTAAGCGGGAGGGAAGTACAGATACGCAGTATTTT
CASRKREGSTDTQYF
>-|TRBV27|TRBJ2-7|-
-
CASSFLESADEQYF
>-|TRBV5-1|TRBJ2-3|-
TGCGCCAGCAGTATGCGTGATAGCACAGATACGCAGTATTTT
CASSMRDSTDTQYF
>-|TRBV27|TRBJ1-1|-
TGTGCCAGCAGTGAGGTGGGGTTGGTCACTGAAGCTTTCTTT
CASSEVGLVTEAFF
>-|TRBV10-3|TRBJ2-7|-
TGTGCCATCAGGGAAGGGTACGAGCAGTACTTC
CAIREGYEQYF
>-|TRBV9|TRBJ2-1|TRBD2
TGTGCCAGCAGCGTAGGAATCGGGACTAGCTCCTACAATGAGCAGTTCTTC
CASSVGIGTSSYNEQFF
>-|TRBV6-5|TRBJ1-4|-
TGTGCCAGCAGTGCCCCCGGGACGGGCGCTGAAAAACTGTTTTTT
CASSAPGTGAEKLFF
>-|TRBV4-2|TRBJ2-3|TRBD2
TGTGCCAGCAGCCAAGATTTTAGCGGGGGGGCAGATACGCAGTATTTT
CASSQDFSGGADTQYF
>-|TRBV7-3|TRBJ2-7|TRBD1
TGTGCCAGCAGCCTAACAGGGGGCGGGAGTATGCACGAGCAGTACTTC
CASSLTGGGSMHEQYF